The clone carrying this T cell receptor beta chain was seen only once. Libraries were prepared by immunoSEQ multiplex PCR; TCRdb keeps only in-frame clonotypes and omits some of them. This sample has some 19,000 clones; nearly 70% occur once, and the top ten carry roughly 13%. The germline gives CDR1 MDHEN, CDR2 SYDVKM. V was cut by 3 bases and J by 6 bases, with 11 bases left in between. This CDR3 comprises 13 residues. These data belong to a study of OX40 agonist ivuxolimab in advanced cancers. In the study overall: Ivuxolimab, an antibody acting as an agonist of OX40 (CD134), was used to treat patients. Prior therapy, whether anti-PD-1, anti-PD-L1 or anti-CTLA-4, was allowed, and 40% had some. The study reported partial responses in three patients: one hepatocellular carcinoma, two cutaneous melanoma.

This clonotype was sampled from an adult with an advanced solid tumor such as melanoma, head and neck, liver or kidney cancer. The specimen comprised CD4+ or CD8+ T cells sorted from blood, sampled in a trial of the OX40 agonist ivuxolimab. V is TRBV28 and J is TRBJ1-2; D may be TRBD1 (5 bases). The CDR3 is CASSFQGRNGYTF. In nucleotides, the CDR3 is TGTGCCAGCAGTTTCCAGGGTCGAAATGGCTACACCTTC.